This TCR beta chain derives from a study of blood T cells in healthy people across ages. CDR3 length: 18 amino acids. V shed 0 bases and J 2 bases; nucleotides not matched to a gene: 6. Germline CDR1 and CDR2: MNHEY and SVGAGI. For the second PCR, which ran for roughly 7 to 11 cycles, a sample-barcoded 5' primer and a J-beta primer mix were used. TCRdb re-derived calls from the 5' RACE reads in MiXCR, one entry per CDR3 protein. The table shows about a million distinct CDR3 sequences, with 45% to 60% occurring only once. Sequences were obtained from blood. The chain recombines TRBV6-5 with TRBJ2-3; 12 bases match TRBD2. The source of this sequence is an older woman in good health. CDR3 sequence: CASSYSATSGSTTDTQYF. The CDR3 bases are TGTGCCAGCAGTTACTCAGCGACTAGCGGGAGCACCACAGATACGCAGTATTTT.